The rows below give T cell receptor beta chains drawn from one sample of a study of beta chain features in type 1 diabetes. TCRdb's table, derived via immunoSEQ multiplex PCR, lists solely in-frame clones and lacks some. The sample carries hundreds of thousands of clones, over 12% recorded once. Source material: naive CD4+ T cells from blood. These receptors were obtained from a man between 18 and 35 years old with type 1 diabetes. Both conserved end residues are part of each CDR3. A D gene is named only where the DNA matches it firmly. Some rows mark clone size as missing; the rest say once, few, many or name a class of expanded clone.

j_call clone_size v_call d_call cdr3_nt cdr3_aa
TRBJ1-1 few TRBV29-1 NA TGCAGCGTTGCTGGGGGGCCCTTGAACACTGAAGCTTTCTTT CSVAGGPLNTEAFF
TRBJ2-7 few TRBV4-2 NA TGTGCCAGCAGCCAAGATTCCGACAGAGCCTACGAGCAGTACTTC CASSQDSDRAYEQYF
TRBJ1-2 NA TRBV9 NA TGTGCCAGCAGCGTAGACGAGAGGGGTAACTATGGCTACACCTTC CASSVDERGNYGYTF
TRBJ2-3 NA TRBV6-5 NA TGTGCCAGCGAACCAATACAGGGCACAGATACGCAGTATTTT CASEPIQGTDTQYF
TRBJ1-3 NA TRBV4-1 NA TGCGCCAGCAGCCAAGATAGCGGGTTCTCTGGAAACACCATATATTTT CASSQDSGFSGNTIYF
TRBJ2-5 NA TRBV29-1 NA TGCAGCGTTGAAGGTGGGGCCCTCACGACCCAGTACTTC CSVEGGALTTQYF
TRBJ2-3 few TRBV4-1 NA TGCGCCAGCAGCCAAGTAGAGGGTAAAGTCACAGATACGCAGTATTTT CASSQVEGKVTDTQYF
TRBJ2-7 NA TRBV7-9 NA TGTGCCAGCAGCTTAGGGGCCTACGAGCAGTACTTC CASSLGAYEQYF
TRBJ1-5 few TRBV28 TRBD1 TGTGCCAGCAGAACACAGGGGGAGGCGAATCAGCCCCAGCATTTT CASRTQGEANQPQHF
TRBJ1-1 NA TRBV29-1 TRBD1 TGCAGCGTTAGGGACAGGGAGGTGAACACTGAAGCTTTCTTT CSVRDREVNTEAFF
TRBJ2-7 once TRBV7-9 TRBD1 TGTGCCAGCAAGCAAGACCAAAACGGACAGGGGGCCTACGAGCAGTACTTC CASKQDQNGQGAYEQYF
TRBJ1-5 few TRBV5-6 TRBD1 TGTGCCAGCAGACGACAGGGGGCGAGCAATCAGCCCCAGCATTTT CASRRQGASNQPQHF
TRBJ2-7 NA TRBV1 NA TGCACCAGCAGCCATCCTGAGGCAGGGTTGAACGAGCAGTACTTC CTSSHPEAGLNEQYF
TRBJ2-3 NA TRBV2 NA TGTGCCAGCAGCCGGACCGGAGATACGCAGTATTTT CASSRTGDTQYF
TRBJ2-5 few TRBV11-2 NA TGTGCCAGCAGCCTAGGGACTTCCGTCCCAGAGACCCAGTACTTC CASSLGTSVPETQYF
TRBJ2-3 few TRBV27 NA TGTGCCAGCAGTTTTTCCCTTCGGACCCGGGGGGATACGCAGTATTTT CASSFSLRTRGDTQYF
TRBJ1-2 NA TRBV7-3 TRBD1 TGTGCCAGCAGCTCTGGGACAGGGAACTATGGCTACACCTTC CASSSGTGNYGYTF
TRBJ2-1 NA TRBV15 TRBD2 TGTGCCACCAGCCCCCGACTAGCGGGAGACAATGAGCAGTTCTTC CATSPRLAGDNEQFF
TRBJ1-2 NA TRBV23-1 NA TGCGCCAGCAGTCAATCAGGGCATGGCTACACCTTC CASSQSGHGYTF
TRBJ2-7 NA TRBV14 NA TGTGCCAGCAGCCAAGTAACGACGGGGGAGCAGTACTTC CASSQVTTGEQYF
TRBJ2-3 few TRBV11-2 NA TGTGCCAGCAGCTTAGTCAGGGCCCCAGATACGCAGTATTTT CASSLVRAPDTQYF
TRBJ1-1 few TRBV29-1 TRBD1 TGCAGCGTTGGCAGGGGGCGAGGTGAAGCTTTCTTT CSVGRGRGEAFF
TRBJ2-5 few TRBV25-1 TRBD2 TGTGCCAGCAGTGAATGGGGGGGAGAGACCCAGTACTTC CASSEWGGETQYF
TRBJ2-7 NA TRBV18 TRBD1 TGTGCCAGCTCACCTACGGCACAGGGGACCACTTCCTACGAGCAGTACTTC CASSPTAQGTTSYEQYF
TRBJ2-6 few TRBV5-1 NA TGCGCCAGCAGCTTGGGCCCACAGGGCTCTGGGGCCAACGTCCTGACTTTC CASSLGPQGSGANVLTF
TRBJ1-5 few TRBV4-1 NA TGCGCCAGCAGCCAAGACGGGACGCCCGATCAGCCCCAGCATTTT CASSQDGTPDQPQHF
TRBJ1-5 few TRBV7-2 NA TGTGCCAGCAGCTCGATGAATCAGCCCCAGCATTTT CASSSMNQPQHF
TRBJ2-1 NA TRBV30 NA TGTGCCCGTGGAGGGGCATATAACTCTGAGCAGTTCTTC CARGGAYNSEQFF
TRBJ1-1 NA TRBV5-1 TRBD1 TGCGCCAGCAGCCAAGGACAGGGGAGGACTGAAGCTTTCTTT CASSQGQGRTEAFF
TRBJ1-4 few TRBV6-4 NA TGTGCCAGCAGCCTAACTATCGCGGAAAAACTGTTTTTT CASSLTIAEKLFF
TRBJ1-2 few TRBV14 TRBD1 TGTGCCAGCAGCGGAATAGGGGGCTGGATGAATGGCTACACCTTC CASSGIGGWMNGYTF
TRBJ2-7 once TRBV14 NA TGTGCCAGCAGCTGGGGGCCAGGCCCCTACTACGAGCAGTACTTC CASSWGPGPYYEQYF
TRBJ1-2 NA TRBV7-3 TRBD1 TGTGCCAGCAGCCCGGGACAGAACTATGGCTACACCTTC CASSPGQNYGYTF
TRBJ2-5 NA TRBV7-9 NA TGTGCCAGCAGCTTAAACAGGGAGGAGACCCAGTACTTC CASSLNREETQYF
TRBJ2-1 few TRBV7-2 NA TGTGCCAGCAGCTTGGAGTCAGGAGTCCGGTCCAATGAGCAGTTCTTC CASSLESGVRSNEQFF
TRBJ2-1 NA TRBV7-2 NA TGTGCCAGCAGCTTAGTGGGGGTAGATGAGCAGTTCTTC CASSLVGVDEQFF
TRBJ2-2 NA TRBV7-9 NA TGTGCCAGCAGCTTTTTCAGGGAAGACACCGGGGAGCTGTTTTTT CASSFFREDTGELFF
TRBJ2-1 few TRBV5-1 NA TGCGCCAGCAGCGCTAATCACCTCTCCTACAATGAGCAGTTCTTC CASSANHLSYNEQFF
TRBJ2-3 NA TRBV27 TRBD1 TGTGCCAGCAGTACCGCGGACAGGATTAGCCCGGATACGCAGTATTTT CASSTADRISPDTQYF
TRBJ2-1 few TRBV9 TRBD2 TGTGCCAGCAGCGTAGGAGGTAGCGGGGGCTTATATACCAGCTCCTACAATGAGCAGTTCTTC CASSVGGSGGLYTSSYNEQFF
TRBJ1-5 NA TRBV19 NA TGTGCCAGTAGTACGGGATTGTATAGCAATCAGCCCCAGCATTTT CASSTGLYSNQPQHF
TRBJ2-7 few TRBV14 NA TGTGCCAGCAGCCAAGATCGAGGATCTGAGCAGTACTTC CASSQDRGSEQYF
TRBJ2-7 NA TRBV28 NA TGTGCCAGCAGCCTCCGCTACGAGCAGTACTTC CASSLRYEQYF
TRBJ2-6 few TRBV28 TRBD1 TGTGCCAGTCAGGGGGCGGCGGCTGGGGCCAACGTCCTGACTTTC CASQGAAAGANVLTF
TRBJ2-2 NA TRBV19 TRBD2 TGTGCCACCAAGAGCAGGACTAGCGGGAGGGCCAGGTTCTACCCCGGGGAGCTGTTTTTT CATKSRTSGRARFYPGELFF
TRBJ2-5 NA TRBV7-6 TRBD2 TGTGCCAGCAGCTTAGCGGGAGGGGAGACCCAGTACTTC CASSLAGGETQYF
TRBJ2-5 few TRBV20-1 NA TGCAGTGCTAGGGCCGAGGCCCAGTACTTC CSARAEAQYF
TRBJ2-2 NA TRBV28 NA TGTGCCAGCAGCCTAACGGCTCCGAACACCGGGGAGCTGTTTTTT CASSLTAPNTGELFF
TRBJ1-1 NA TRBV18 NA TGTGCCAGCTCCCTTACAGAGGACACTGAAGCTTTCTTT CASSLTEDTEAFF
TRBJ2-2 NA TRBV27 NA TGTGCCAGCAGTTTAAGGGTGCATGACAGAAACACCGGGGAGCTGTTTTTT CASSLRVHDRNTGELFF
TRBJ2-2 NA TRBV30 NA TGTGCCTGGAGTCCGATACTGGTTTCCGGGGAGCTGTTTTTT CAWSPILVSGELFF
TRBJ2-2 NA TRBV5-1 NA TGCGCCAGCAGCTTGCAGGGGTTGGACACCGGGGAGCTGTTTTTT CASSLQGLDTGELFF
TRBJ2-2 NA TRBV5-1 NA TGCGCCAGCAGCTTCACCAGCACCGGGGAGCTGTTTTTT CASSFTSTGELFF
TRBJ2-2 NA TRBV18 TRBD1 TGTGCCAGCTCACCGGTGGCAGGGGGCTATGAGCTGTTTTTT CASSPVAGGYELFF
TRBJ1-1 few TRBV2 NA TGTGCCAGCAGTGATGGAATCATGAACACTGAAGCTTTCTTT CASSDGIMNTEAFF
TRBJ2-6 NA TRBV7-3 NA TGTGCCAGCAGCCCACCGAGCTCTGGGGCCAACGTCCTGACTTTC CASSPPSSGANVLTF
TRBJ2-7 few TRBV30 NA TGTGCCTGGAGCTACACGTACGAGCAGTACTTC CAWSYTYEQYF
TRBJ1-5 few TRBV19 NA TGTGCCAGTAGAACCGCGGGCGATCAGCCCCAGCATTTT CASRTAGDQPQHF
TRBJ2-6 NA TRBV5-1 NA TGCGCCAGCAGCTCCTCTATCAGCTCTGGGGCCAACGTCCTGACTTTC CASSSSISSGANVLTF
TRBJ2-5 NA TRBV7-6 NA TGTGCCAGCAGCTTAGCAGGGGGGGCCCAGTACTTC CASSLAGGAQYF